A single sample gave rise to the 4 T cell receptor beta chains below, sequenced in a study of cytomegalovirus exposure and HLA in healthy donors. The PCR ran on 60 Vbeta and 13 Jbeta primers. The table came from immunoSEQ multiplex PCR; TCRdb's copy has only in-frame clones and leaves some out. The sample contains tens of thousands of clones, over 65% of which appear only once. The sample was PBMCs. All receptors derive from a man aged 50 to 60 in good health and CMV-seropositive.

The CDR3, as DNA: TGTGCCATCAGTGATTACGTGACACCGACCTACGAGCAGTACTTC. It encodes CAISDYVTPTYEQYF. This rearrangement joins TRBV10-3 to TRBJ2-7; no definite D call. The CDR3 covers 15 residues. Deletions cut 3 bases from V and 2 bases from J, with 14 bases between. Germline-derived CDR1 and CDR2 are ENHRY and SYGVKD.

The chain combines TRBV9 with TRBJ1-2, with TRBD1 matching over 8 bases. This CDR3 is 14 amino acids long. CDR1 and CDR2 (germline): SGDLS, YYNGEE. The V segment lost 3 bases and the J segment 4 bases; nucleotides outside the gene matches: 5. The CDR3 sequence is CASSDPTGVYGYTF. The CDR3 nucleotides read TGTGCCAGCAGCGACCCGACAGGGGTCTATGGCTACACCTTC.

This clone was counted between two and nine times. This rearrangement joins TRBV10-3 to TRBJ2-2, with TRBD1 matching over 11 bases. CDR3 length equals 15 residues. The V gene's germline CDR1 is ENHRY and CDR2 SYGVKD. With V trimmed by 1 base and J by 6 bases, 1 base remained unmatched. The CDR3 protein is CAISELGQGAGELFF. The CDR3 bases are TGTGCCATCAGTGAGTTGGGACAGGGGGCCGGGGAGCTGTTTTTT.

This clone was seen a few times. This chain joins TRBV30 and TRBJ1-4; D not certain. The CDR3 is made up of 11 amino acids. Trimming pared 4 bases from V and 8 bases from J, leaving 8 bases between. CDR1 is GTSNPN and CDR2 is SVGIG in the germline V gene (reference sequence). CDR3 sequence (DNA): TGTGCCTGGATTCTTGGCGAAAAACTGTTTTTT. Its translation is CAWILGEKLFF. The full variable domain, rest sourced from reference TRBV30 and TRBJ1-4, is SQTIHQWPATLVQPVGSPLSLECTVEGTSNPNLYWYRQAAGRGLQLLFYSVGIGQISSEVPQNLSASRPQDRQFILSSKKLLLSDSGFYLCAWILGEKLFFGSGTQLSVL.